Following are 4 T cell receptor beta chains from one sample sequenced in a study of shared clonotypes between healthy human individuals. Sequencing was performed with immunoSEQ multiplex PCR; in TCRdb, only in-frame clones are kept and a portion is missing. Of under 1,100,000 clones listed, about 77% are singletons. The specimen was memory CD4+ T cells sorted from blood. Subset of the sample: CD45RA-negative fraction. The receptors come from a man aged 18 to 29 in good health.

This clone was seen just once. This chain connects TRBV29-1 to TRBJ2-5; possibly TRBD2 for D (5 bases). Trimming removed 6 bases at V and 2 bases at J, with 19 bases between. The CDR3 length is 15 residues. The V gene's germline CDR1 is SQVTM and CDR2 ANQGSEA. DNA for the CDR3: TGCAGCGTCGCCGGGCCGAACGGAGGACAAGAGACCCAGTACTTC. It encodes CSVAGPNGGQETQYF.

The rearrangement links TRBV4-1 to TRBJ2-5, with 8 bases identical to TRBD2. Germline V gene sequence: CDR1 MGHRA, CDR2 YSYEKL. The CDR3 is made up of 15 amino acids. Trimming at V came to 4 bases and at J to 5 bases, leaving 9 bases not matched to a gene. The CDR3 DNA reads TGCGCCAGCAGCCGTACGAGCGGGAGTAGGGAGACCCAGTACTTC. Its translation is CASSRTSGSRETQYF.

With respect to this clone: This specimen includes other DNA sequences encoding the same CDR3. This chain joins TRBV5-4 and TRBJ1-2; 8 positions match TRBD1. This CDR3 is 13 amino acids long. Germline loops: CDR1 SGHNT, CDR2 YYREEE (reference sequence). The trim removed 4 bases at V and 3 bases at J, leaving 2 bases unmatched. The CDR3 region is CASSLDRDYGYTF. In DNA form, the CDR3 reads TGTGCCAGCAGCCTGGACAGGGACTATGGCTACACCTTC. The full variable domain, in which reference TRBV5-4 and TRBJ1-2 provide the parts outside the CDR3, is ETGVTQSPTHLIKTRGQQVTLRCSSQSGHNTVSWYQQALGQGPQFIFQYYREEENGRGNFPPRFSGLQFPNYSSELNVNALELDDSALYLCASSLDRDYGYTFGSGTRLTVV.

The V and J genes are TRBV27 and TRBJ1-6; TRBD1 matches 9 bases. Trimming took 5 bases from V and 4 from J; bases not matched to a gene: 6. CDR3 size: 16 residues. CDR1 is MNHEY, CDR2 SMNVEV, per germline (reference sequence). CDR3: CASSPPDRGYNSPLHF. The CDR3 nucleotides are TGTGCCAGCAGTCCCCCCGACAGGGGGTATAATTCACCCCTCCACTTT.